A single T cell receptor beta chain is shown here with its context. Assay: immunoSEQ multiplex PCR; the TCRdb copy retains only in-frame clones and omits some. Of approximately 120,000 clones listed, roughly four fifths are singletons. Time point here: baseline pretreatment blood. Treatment noted: 15 Gy SBRT to primary tumor, nephrectomy 4 weeks later. The entry originates in a study of radiation and T cells in renal cell carcinoma. Between the trimmed V and J ends, which lost 2 bases and 0 bases, there was a span of 11 bases. CDR1 and CDR2 from the germline V gene are MNHNY and SVGAGI (reference sequence). The CDR3 runs to 15 residues.

This receptor was obtained from a woman in her fifties or sixties with renal cell carcinoma. The sequenced sample was blood, obtained from a patient whose treatment included radiotherapy and nephrectomy. The chain uses TRBV6-6 and TRBJ2-7; TRBD2 is a possible D gene (5 bases). CDR3 DNA: TGTGCCAGCAGTTACCCTCCGGGGTCCTCCTACGAGCAGTACTTC. This sequence encodes CASSYPPGSSYEQYF.